Below, 27 T cell receptor beta chains from the same sample are listed, as sequenced in a study of T cell responses to AZD1222 COVID-19 vaccine (TCRdb year 2021). The receptor library was made with the immunoSEQ multiplex PCR assay. The table comes from immuneACCESS by way of TCRdb, which keeps in-frame sequences with V and J called. Part of the clones is missing from these tables; in studies checked, under half for an unresolved V gene and the rest for unknown reasons. This sample comprises roughly 70,000 clones, roughly 87% of them detected only once. 15% to 20% of the sample is in the top ten clones. The sample's time point label is to be understood as: baseline before first vaccination. Material: peripheral blood, obtained on day 0 of AZD1222 vaccination. These receptors were collected from an adult in good health.

This clone was counted a single time. CDR3 sequence: CASSSISDRPTEAFF. The CDR3 DNA follows: TGTGCCAGCAGTTCTATTTCGGACAGGCCCACTGAAGCTTTCTTT. The chain couples TRBV6-2 or TRBV6-3 to TRBJ1-1; 7 positions match TRBD1. Per germline, CDR1 MNHEY and CDR2 SVGEGT. J gave up 4 bases and V 4 bases, and 9 bases lay outside the gene matches. The CDR3 is 15 amino acids.

In DNA form, the CDR3 reads TGTGCCTCCAGGGCCCGAAGCGGGGGACGTACTGAAGCTTTCTTT. Encoded protein: CASRARSGGRTEAFF. This rearrangement joins TRBV6-5 to TRBJ1-1; a possible D gene is TRBD1 (5 bases). This CDR3 is 15 amino acids long. Trimming took 11 bases from V and 5 from J, leaving 24 bases between them. Germline CDR1 MNHEY, CDR2 SVGAGI.

There are a few counts of this clone. The CDR3, as DNA: TGTGCCAGCAGCGGTAATGACAGGGACTATGGCTACACCTTC. This codes for CASSGNDRDYGYTF. V usage is TRBV13 and J usage is TRBJ1-2, with TRBD1 matching over 7 bases. This CDR3 has 14 amino acids. The V segment lost 5 bases and the J segment 3 bases; nucleotides outside the gene matches: 6. Per the germline V gene, CDR1 is PRHDT and CDR2 is FYEKMQ (reference sequence).

In its sample, this clone was seen once. The V and J genes are TRBV7-8 and TRBJ1-5, with D hard to call. There are 15 residues in the CDR3. CDR1 is SGHVS and CDR2 is FQNEAQ in the germline V gene. The V gene lost 1 base and the J gene lost 0 bases, with 7 bases spanning the gap. The CDR3 protein is CASSLGGSSNQPQHF. CDR3 coding DNA: TGTGCCAGCAGCTTAGGCGGTTCTAGCAATCAGCCCCAGCATTTT.

V is TRBV7-8 and J is TRBJ2-1; D is unresolved. Deletions cut 4 bases from V and 9 bases from J, with 13 bases between. This CDR3 is built from 13 residues. The germline gives CDR1 SGHVS, CDR2 FQNEAQ. The CDR3 sequence: CASSSRSSGEQFF. The CDR3 DNA sequence: TGTGCCAGCAGCTCCAGAAGTTCCGGTGAGCAGTTCTTC. Drawing the rest from reference TRBV7-8 and TRBJ2-1, the complete variable domain is GAGVSQSPRYKVAKRGQDVALRCDPISGHVSLFWYQQALGQGPEFLTYFQNEAQLDKSGLPSDRFFAERPEGSVSTLKIQRTQQEDSAVYLCASSSRSSGEQFFGPGTRLTVL.

The V call is TRBV28, the J call TRBJ2-5, with D perhaps matching TRBD1 or TRBD2 (6 bases each). CDR3 length: 16 amino acids. Germline CDR1 MDHEN, CDR2 SYDVKM. Trimming took off 5 bases at V and 2 bases at J, with 18 bases between the two ends. CDR3 protein: CASSLPQGRRQETQYF. CDR3 DNA: TGTGCCAGCAGTCTCCCCCAGGGGAGGCGGCAAGAGACCCAGTACTTC. The entire variable domain, with the rest obtained from reference TRBV28 and TRBJ2-5, is as follows: DVKVTQSSRYLVKRTGEKVFLECVQDMDHENMFWYRQDPGLGLRLIYFSYDVKMKEKGDIPEGYSVSREKKERFSLILESASTNQTSMYLCASSLPQGRRQETQYFGPGTRLLVL.

V usage is TRBV6-2 or TRBV6-3 and J usage is TRBJ2-1; D uncertain. Trimming pared 6 bases from V and 3 bases from J, leaving 6 bases between. This CDR3 is built from 12 residues. Germline V gene data show CDR1 as MNHEY and CDR2 as SVGEGT. The CDR3 region is CASSNNYNEQFF. The CDR3 DNA follows: TGTGCCAGCAGCAACAACTACAATGAGCAGTTCTTC.

The chain joins TRBV2 to TRBJ2-7; unclear D gene. This CDR3 is 11 amino acids long. Germline V gene data show CDR1 as SNHLY and CDR2 as FYNNEI. V lost 1 base, J lost 8 bases, and 6 bases lay in between. CDR3 nucleotide sequence: TGTGCCAGCAGTGAAGGGGTAAAGCAGTACTTC. Encoded protein: CASSEGVKQYF.

The rearrangement joins TRBV6-2 or TRBV6-3 to TRBJ1-1; maybe TRBD1 (5 bases). The CDR3 loop spans 13 amino acids. V lost 6 bases to trimming and J lost 5 bases, with 13 bases between them. Germline V gene sequence: CDR1 MNHEY, CDR2 SVGEGT. The CDR3 DNA follows: TGTGCCAGCAGCGATCCCGGGACGACTGAAGCTTTCTTT. This gives the protein CASSDPGTTEAFF.

J is TRBJ1-5 and V is TRBV19, with D hard to call. Per germline, CDR1 LNHDA and CDR2 SQIVND (reference sequence). The CDR3 is 13 amino acids. Trimming took off 6 bases at V and 10 bases at J, with 16 bases between the two ends. The CDR3 loop reads CASRWTEAHPQHF. CDR3 coding DNA: TGTGCCAGTAGGTGGACTGAAGCTCACCCCCAGCATTTT.

The gene calls are TRBV20-1 and TRBJ2-7; maybe TRBD1 (6 bases). The germline V and J ends were trimmed by 6 bases and 9 bases, with 15 bases remaining between them. The CDR3 totals 11 residues. Germline values: CDR1 DFQATT, CDR2 SNEGSKA (reference sequence). CDR3 nucleotides: TGCAGTGCACCCCTTGGGGGCTTGCAGTACTTC. Translating it yields CSAPLGGLQYF.

CDR3 nucleotides: TGTGCCAGCAGACCTACTAGCGGGAGTAACTACGAGCAGTACTTC. Its protein is CASRPTSGSNYEQYF. J is TRBJ2-7 and V is TRBV6-5; the match to TRBD2 covers 11 bases. Germline V gives CDR1 MNHEY, CDR2 SVGAGI. V trimming: 6 bases; J trimming: 3 bases; junction bases outside the gene matches: 7. CDR3 length: 15 amino acids.

The V and J genes are TRBV12-5 and TRBJ1-4; no clear D. The germline CDR1 and CDR2 sequences are LGHNT and FRNRAP. The germline V and J ends were trimmed by 6 bases and 6 bases, with 2 bases remaining between them. This CDR3 region has 10 residues. CDR3 sequence: CASGDEKLFF. CDR3 sequence (DNA): TGTGCTAGTGGGGATGAAAAACTGTTTTTT.

The rearrangement links TRBV19 to TRBJ1-1; 9 bases fit TRBD1. This CDR3 spans 12 amino acids. V gave up 5 bases and J gave up 10 bases; unmatched junction bases: 5. The V gene's germline CDR1 is LNHDA and CDR2 SQIVND (reference sequence). CDR3: CASSLGQGPAFF. CDR3 nucleotides: TGTGCCAGTAGTCTCGGACAGGGGCCAGCTTTCTTT. The complete variable domain, with remaining parts taken from reference TRBV19 and TRBJ1-1, reads DGGITQSPKYLFRKEGQNVTLSCEQNLNHDAMYWYRQDPGQGLRLIYYSQIVNDFQKGDIAEGYSVSREKKESFPLTVTSAQKNPTAFYLCASSLGQGPAFFGQGTRLTVV.

The rearrangement joins TRBV3-1 (or the pseudogene TRBV3-2) to TRBJ1-1; unclear D gene. Germline CDR1 is LGHDT and CDR2 is YNNKEL (reference sequence). Trimming shortened V by 1 base and J by 4 bases, and 13 bases separated the two germline ends. The CDR3 is 15 amino acids. The chain's CDR3 is CASSQAWGSRTEAFF. CDR3 bases: TGTGCCAGCAGCCAAGCGTGGGGTTCCCGCACTGAAGCTTTCTTT.

V gene TRBV5-1 combines with J gene TRBJ2-3, with D perhaps matching TRBD2 (6 bases). Germline assignment: CDR1 SGHRS and CDR2 YFSETQ. Trimming removed 3 bases at V and 2 bases at J, with 19 bases between. The CDR3 has 17 amino acids. CDR3 DNA: TGCGCCAGCAGCTCCCCGGACTACAACCTAGACACAGATACGCAGTATTTT. Its protein is CASSSPDYNLDTDTQYF.

The chain recombines TRBV18 with TRBJ1-1; a possible D gene is TRBD1 (6 bases). Germline values: CDR1 KGHSH, CDR2 LQKENI. The CDR3 extends over 14 amino acids. V gave up 4 bases and J gave up 1 base, with 10 bases separating them. The CDR3 nucleotides read TGTGCCAGCTCACTGACAGGTCAGAACACTGAAGCTTTCTTT. This encodes CASSLTGQNTEAFF.

The V call is TRBV4-2, the J call TRBJ1-2, with TRBD1 matching over 7 bases. Unmatched junction bases numbered 6, after V lost 3 bases and J lost 8 bases. Germline V gene data show CDR1 as LGHNA and CDR2 as YNFKEQ. CDR3 size: 13 residues. The CDR3 DNA reads TGTGCCAGCAGCCACGACAGGGACCGGGGCTACACCTTC. This encodes CASSHDRDRGYTF.

The chain carries TRBV15 and TRBJ1-6, with D possibly matching TRBD1 (5 bases). The CDR3 has 15 amino acids. Deletions cut 2 bases from V and 7 bases from J, with 12 bases between. Germline loops: CDR1 LNHNV, CDR2 YYDKDF (reference sequence). In DNA form, the CDR3 reads TGTGCCACCAGCAGACTTAGGGGAGACAATTCACCCCTCCACTTT. It codes for CATSRLRGDNSPLHF. Full variable domain (rest looked up from reference TRBV15 and TRBJ1-6): DAMVIQNPRYQVTQFGKPVTLSCSQTLNHNVMYWYQQKSSQAPKLLFHYYDKDFNNEADTPDNFQSRRPNTSFCFLDIRSPGLGDTAMYLCATSRLRGDNSPLHFGNGTRLTVT.

The CDR3: CASSRTGPGNTIYF. The CDR3 nucleotides are TGTGCCAGCAGCCGGACAGGGCCTGGAAACACCATATATTTT. V and J are TRBV3-1 (or the pseudogene TRBV3-2) and TRBJ1-3; 8 positions agree with TRBD1. The germline CDR1 and CDR2 sequences are LGHDT and YNNKEL (reference sequence). With V trimmed by 4 bases and J by 2 bases, 1 base remained unmatched. The CDR3 is 14 amino acids.

The V and J genes are TRBV15 and TRBJ1-5; tentative D call: TRBD1 (5 bases). The CDR3 loop spans 15 amino acids. With 3 bases removed from V and 5 bases from J, the gap between germline ends came to 14 bases. Germline loops: CDR1 LNHNV, CDR2 YYDKDF (reference sequence). The CDR3 here is CATSSRVVGDQPQHF. CDR3 in DNA: TGTGCCACCAGCAGCCGCGTCGTAGGGGATCAGCCCCAGCATTTT.

The V and J genes are TRBV7-2 and TRBJ1-4, with TRBD1 matching 7 bases. The CDR3 runs 15 residues. Losses at the gene ends were 1 base for V and 8 bases for J; bases not matched to a gene: 7. The V gene's germline CDR1 is SGHTA and CDR2 FQGNSA. The DNA for the CDR3 is TGTGCCAGCAGCTTAGTGGTGACAGGGAGCGAAAAACTGTTTTTT. Its translation: CASSLVVTGSEKLFF.

The J gene is TRBJ1-1, the V gene TRBV6-1; possibly TRBD1 for D (5 bases). The CDR3 covers 13 residues. Between the trimmed V and J ends, which lost 3 bases and 3 bases, there was a span of 8 bases. Germline loops: CDR1 MNHNS, CDR2 SASEGT. CDR3 loop: CASSDQGYTEAFF. CDR3 sequence (DNA): TGTGCCAGCAGTGACCAGGGCTACACTGAAGCTTTCTTT.

CDR3 in DNA: TGTGCCAGTAGAACCAGAACCCCGGGACAGGGGAACACTGAAGCTTTCTTT. It specifies CASRTRTPGQGNTEAFF. V gene TRBV19 combines with J gene TRBJ1-1; 9 nucleotides match TRBD1. CDR3 size: 17 residues. The J segment lost 1 base and the V segment lost 6 bases, leaving 12 bases of the junction unmatched. Germline values: CDR1 LNHDA, CDR2 SQIVND (reference sequence).

V gene TRBV18 combines with J gene TRBJ1-5, with D uncertain. Trimming pared 3 bases from V and 1 base from J, leaving 10 bases between. The CDR3 runs to 15 residues. Germline CDR1 reads KGHSH; CDR2 reads LQKENI. In DNA form, the CDR3 reads TGTGCCAGCTCACCGTTCCCTCCGAGCAATCAGCCCCAGCATTTT. This gives the protein CASSPFPPSNQPQHF. The full variable domain, in which reference TRBV18 and TRBJ1-5 provide the parts outside the CDR3, is NAGVMQNPRHLVRRRGQEARLRCSPMKGHSHVYWYRQLPEEGLKFMVYLQKENIIDESGMPKERFSAEFPKEGPSILRIQQVVRGDSAAYFCASSPFPPSNQPQHFGDGTRLSIL.

V is TRBV6-5 and J is TRBJ1-1, with a tentative D call TRBD1 (6 bases). V lost 4 bases and J 2 bases, leaving 8 bases between the germline ends. This CDR3 spans 13 amino acids. Germline CDR1 is MNHEY and CDR2 is SVGAGI. The CDR3 region has the DNA TGTGCCAGCAGTTGGGACACCAACACTGAAGCTTTCTTT. Residues: CASSWDTNTEAFF.

The chain carries TRBV7-2 and TRBJ2-7; D is perhaps TRBD2 (5 bases). Between the trimmed V and J ends, which lost 3 bases and 3 bases, there was a span of 15 bases. This CDR3 is built from 15 residues. Looked up from germline, CDR1 is SGHTA and CDR2 is FQGNSA. CDR3 sequence: CASSFSLEAIYEQYF. The CDR3 nucleotides are TGTGCCAGCAGCTTCAGTCTGGAGGCTATCTACGAGCAGTACTTC.